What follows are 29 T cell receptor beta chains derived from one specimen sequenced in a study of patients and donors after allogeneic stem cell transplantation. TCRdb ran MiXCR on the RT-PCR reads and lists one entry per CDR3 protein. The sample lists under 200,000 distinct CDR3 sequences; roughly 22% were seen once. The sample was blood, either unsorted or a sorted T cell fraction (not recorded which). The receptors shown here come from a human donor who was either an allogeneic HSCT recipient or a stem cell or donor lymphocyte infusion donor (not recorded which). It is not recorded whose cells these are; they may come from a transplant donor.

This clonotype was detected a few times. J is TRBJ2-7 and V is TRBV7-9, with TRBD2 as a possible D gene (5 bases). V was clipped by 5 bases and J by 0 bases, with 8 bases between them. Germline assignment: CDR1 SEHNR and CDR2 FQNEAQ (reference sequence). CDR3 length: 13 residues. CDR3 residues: CASSPLGSYEQYF. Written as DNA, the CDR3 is TGTGCCAGCAGCCCACTAGGCTCCTACGAGCAGTACTTC.

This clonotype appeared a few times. The CDR3 here is CASSSPYAGELFF. The CDR3 DNA follows: TGTGCCAGCAGTTCCCCGTACGCCGGGGAGCTGTTTTTT. The chain carries TRBV12-3 or TRBV12-4 and TRBJ2-2; D is unclear. This CDR3 comprises 13 residues. V was clipped by 4 bases and J by 6 bases, with 9 bases between them.

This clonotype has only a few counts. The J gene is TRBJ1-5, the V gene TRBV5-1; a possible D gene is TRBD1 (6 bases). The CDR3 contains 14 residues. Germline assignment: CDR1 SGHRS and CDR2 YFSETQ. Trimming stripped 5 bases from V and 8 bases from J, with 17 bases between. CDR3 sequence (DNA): TGCGCCAGCAGTCCTGGGGGGGCGTCGGAGCCCCAGCATTTT. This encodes CASSPGGASEPQHF. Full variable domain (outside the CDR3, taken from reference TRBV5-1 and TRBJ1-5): KAGVTQTPRYLIKTRGQQVTLSCSPISGHRSVSWYQQTPGQGLQFLFEYFSETQRNKGNFPGRFSGRQFSNSRSEMNVSTLELGDSALYLCASSPGGASEPQHFGDGTRLSIL.

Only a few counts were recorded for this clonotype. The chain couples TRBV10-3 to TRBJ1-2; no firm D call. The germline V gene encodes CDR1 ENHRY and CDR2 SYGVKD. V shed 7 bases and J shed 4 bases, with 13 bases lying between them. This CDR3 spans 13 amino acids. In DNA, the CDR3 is TGTGCCATCATCGGGCAGGATAGCTATGGCTACACCTTC. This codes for CAIIGQDSYGYTF.

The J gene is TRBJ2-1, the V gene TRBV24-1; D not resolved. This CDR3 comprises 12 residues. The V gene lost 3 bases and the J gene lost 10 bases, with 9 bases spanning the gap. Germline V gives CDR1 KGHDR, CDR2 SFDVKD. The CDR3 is CATSDDAREQFF. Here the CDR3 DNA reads TGTGCCACCAGTGATGATGCTCGAGAGCAGTTCTTC.

The CDR3 bases are TGTGCCAGCATGGGACAGGGGGGACGCCTAAGAAATTCACCCCTCCACTTT. This encodes CASMGQGGRLRNSPLHF. The J gene is TRBJ1-6, the V gene TRBV6-5; 11 positions match TRBD1. The germline V gene encodes CDR1 MNHEY and CDR2 SVGAGI. The V and J ends lost 7 bases and 7 bases, in that order; junction bases with no gene match: 12. This CDR3 spans 17 amino acids.

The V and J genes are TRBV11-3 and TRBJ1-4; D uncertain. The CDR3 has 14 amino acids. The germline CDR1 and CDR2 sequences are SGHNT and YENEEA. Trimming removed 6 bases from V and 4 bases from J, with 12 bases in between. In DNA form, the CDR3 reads TGTGCCAGCAGAAACTCGGAACTTAATGAAAAACTGTTTTTT. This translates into CASRNSELNEKLFF. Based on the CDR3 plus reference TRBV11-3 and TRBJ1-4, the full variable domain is EAGVVQSPRYKIIEKKQPVAFWCNPISGHNTLYWYLQNLGQGPELLIRYENEEAVDDSQLPKDRFSAERLKGVDSTLKIQPAELGDSAVYLCASRNSELNEKLFFGSGTQLSVL.

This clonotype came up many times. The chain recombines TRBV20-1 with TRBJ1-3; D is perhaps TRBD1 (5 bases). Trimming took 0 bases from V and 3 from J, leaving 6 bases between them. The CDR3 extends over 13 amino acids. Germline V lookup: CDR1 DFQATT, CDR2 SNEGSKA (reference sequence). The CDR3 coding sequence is TGCAGTGCTAGAGAGGGACTTGGAAACACCATATATTTT. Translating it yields CSAREGLGNTIYF.

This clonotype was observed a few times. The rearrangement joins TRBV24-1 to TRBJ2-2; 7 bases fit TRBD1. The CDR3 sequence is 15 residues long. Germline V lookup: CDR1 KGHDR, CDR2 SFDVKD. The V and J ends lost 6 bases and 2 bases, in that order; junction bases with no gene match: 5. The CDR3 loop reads CATSFGTVNTGELFF. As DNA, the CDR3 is TGTGCCACCAGTTTTGGGACAGTTAACACCGGGGAGCTGTTTTTT.

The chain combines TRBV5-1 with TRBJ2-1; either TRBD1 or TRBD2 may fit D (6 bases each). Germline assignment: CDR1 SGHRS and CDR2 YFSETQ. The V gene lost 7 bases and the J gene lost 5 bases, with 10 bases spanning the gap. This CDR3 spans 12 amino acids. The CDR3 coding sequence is TGCGCCAGCCGAAGGGGGGACAATGAGCAGTTCTTC. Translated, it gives CASRRGDNEQFF.

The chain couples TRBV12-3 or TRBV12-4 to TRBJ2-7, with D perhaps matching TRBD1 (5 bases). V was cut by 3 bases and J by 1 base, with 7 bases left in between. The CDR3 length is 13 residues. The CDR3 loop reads CASSFYRSYEQYF. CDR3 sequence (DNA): TGTGCCAGCAGTTTCTACAGGTCCTACGAGCAGTACTTC.

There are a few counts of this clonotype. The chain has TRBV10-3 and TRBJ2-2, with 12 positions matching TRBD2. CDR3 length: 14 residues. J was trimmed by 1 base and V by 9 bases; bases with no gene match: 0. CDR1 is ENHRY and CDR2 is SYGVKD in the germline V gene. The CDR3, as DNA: TGTGCCATGGGACTAGCGGGGAACACCGGGGAGCTGTTTTTT. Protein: CAMGLAGNTGELFF.

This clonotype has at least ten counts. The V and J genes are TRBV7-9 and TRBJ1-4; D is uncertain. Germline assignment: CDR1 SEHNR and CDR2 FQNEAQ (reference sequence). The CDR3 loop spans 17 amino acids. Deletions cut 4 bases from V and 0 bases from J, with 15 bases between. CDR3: CASSSLRLGSTNEKLFF. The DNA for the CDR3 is TGTGCCAGCAGCTCCCTCCGTTTAGGCTCAACTAATGAAAAACTGTTTTTT.

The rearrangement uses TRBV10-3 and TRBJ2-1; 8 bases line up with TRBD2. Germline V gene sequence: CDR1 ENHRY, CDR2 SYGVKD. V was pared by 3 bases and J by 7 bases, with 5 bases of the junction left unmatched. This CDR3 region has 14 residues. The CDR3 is CAISESGSGNEQFF. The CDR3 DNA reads TGTGCCATCAGTGAAAGCGGGAGTGGTAATGAGCAGTTCTTC.

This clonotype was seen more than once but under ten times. The CDR3 DNA reads TGTGCCAGCAGCCTGGGACCTATGAACTATGGCTACACCTTC. Residues: CASSLGPMNYGYTF. The chain has TRBV12-3 or TRBV12-4 and TRBJ1-2; possibly TRBD1 for D (5 bases). V was shortened by 6 bases and J by 2 bases, with 13 bases between the two germline ends. The CDR3 has 14 residues.

Here the CDR3 DNA reads TGCAGTGCTAGAGATCAGGAGCGGGACCTCTACAATGAGCAGTTCTTC. Protein: CSARDQERDLYNEQFF. This rearrangement joins TRBV20-1 to TRBJ2-1; 7 positions match TRBD2. This CDR3 is 16 amino acids long. J was trimmed by 3 bases and V by 0 bases; bases with no gene match: 8. CDR1 is DFQATT, CDR2 SNEGSKA, per germline (reference sequence).

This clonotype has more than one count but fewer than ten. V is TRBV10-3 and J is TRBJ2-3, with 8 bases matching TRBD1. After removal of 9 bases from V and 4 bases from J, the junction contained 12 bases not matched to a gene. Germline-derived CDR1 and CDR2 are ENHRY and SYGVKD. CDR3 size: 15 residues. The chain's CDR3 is CAMTAGGLTSDTQYF. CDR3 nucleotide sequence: TGTGCCATGACGGCAGGGGGCCTGACTTCAGATACGCAGTATTTT.

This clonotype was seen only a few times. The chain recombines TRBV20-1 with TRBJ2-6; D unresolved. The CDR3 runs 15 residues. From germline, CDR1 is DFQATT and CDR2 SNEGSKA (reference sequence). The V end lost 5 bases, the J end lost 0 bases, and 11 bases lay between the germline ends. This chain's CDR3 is CSADSQHSGANVLTF. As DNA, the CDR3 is TGCAGTGCTGACTCTCAACACTCTGGGGCCAACGTCCTGACTTTC.

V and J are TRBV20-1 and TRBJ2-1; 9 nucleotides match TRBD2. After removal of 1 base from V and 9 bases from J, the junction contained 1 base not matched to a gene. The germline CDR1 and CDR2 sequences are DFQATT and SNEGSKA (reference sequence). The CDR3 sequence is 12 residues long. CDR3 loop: CSARVAGVEQFF. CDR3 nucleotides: TGCAGTGCTAGAGTAGCGGGGGTTGAGCAGTTCTTC.

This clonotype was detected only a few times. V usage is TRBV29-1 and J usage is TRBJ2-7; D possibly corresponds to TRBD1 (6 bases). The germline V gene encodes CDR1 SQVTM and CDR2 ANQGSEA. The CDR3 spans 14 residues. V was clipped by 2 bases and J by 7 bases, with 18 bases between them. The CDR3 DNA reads TGCAGCGTTGAAAACAGGGCTTCAAGATCGGAGCAGTACTTC. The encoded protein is CSVENRASRSEQYF.

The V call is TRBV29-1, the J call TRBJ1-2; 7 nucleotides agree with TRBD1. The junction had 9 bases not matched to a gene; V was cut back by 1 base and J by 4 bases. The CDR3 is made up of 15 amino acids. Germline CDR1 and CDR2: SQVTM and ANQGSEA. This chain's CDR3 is CSVEGVGQGVYGYTF. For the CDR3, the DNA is TGCAGCGTTGAAGGGGTTGGGCAGGGGGTCTATGGCTACACCTTC.

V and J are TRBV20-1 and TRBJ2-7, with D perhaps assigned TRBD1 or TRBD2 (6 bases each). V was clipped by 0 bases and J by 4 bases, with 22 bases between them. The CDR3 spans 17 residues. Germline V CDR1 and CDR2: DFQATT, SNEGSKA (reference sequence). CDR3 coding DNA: TGCAGTGCTAGAGATTTGAGGTTAGGGGGGCCATGGTACGAGCAGTACTTC. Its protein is CSARDLRLGGPWYEQYF.

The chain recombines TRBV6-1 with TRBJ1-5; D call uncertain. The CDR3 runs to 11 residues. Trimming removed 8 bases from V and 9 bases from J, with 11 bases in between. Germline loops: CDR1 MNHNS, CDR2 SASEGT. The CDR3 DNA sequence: TGTGCCAGCCGGACCTTTGGGCCCCAGCATTTT. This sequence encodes CASRTFGPQHF.

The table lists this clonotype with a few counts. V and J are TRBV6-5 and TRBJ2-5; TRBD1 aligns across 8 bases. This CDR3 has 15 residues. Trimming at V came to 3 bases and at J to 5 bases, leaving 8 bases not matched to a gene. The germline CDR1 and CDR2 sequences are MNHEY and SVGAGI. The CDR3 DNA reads TGTGCCAGCAGTTATGGCCGGACAGGGCGCGAGACCCAGTACTTC. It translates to CASSYGRTGRETQYF.

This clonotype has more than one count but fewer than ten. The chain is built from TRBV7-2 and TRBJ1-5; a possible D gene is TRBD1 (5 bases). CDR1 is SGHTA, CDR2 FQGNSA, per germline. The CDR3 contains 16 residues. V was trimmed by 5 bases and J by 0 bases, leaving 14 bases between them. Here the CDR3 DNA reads TGTGCCAGCAGCCACCTCGACAGTCATAGCAATCAGCCCCAGCATTTT. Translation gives CASSHLDSHSNQPQHF.

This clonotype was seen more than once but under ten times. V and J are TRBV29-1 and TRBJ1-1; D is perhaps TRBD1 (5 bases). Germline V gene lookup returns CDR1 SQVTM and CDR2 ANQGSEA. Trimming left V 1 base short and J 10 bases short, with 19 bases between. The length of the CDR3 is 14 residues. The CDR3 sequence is CSVEGGEVGVGAFF. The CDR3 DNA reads TGCAGCGTTGAAGGCGGTGAGGTAGGGGTTGGAGCTTTCTTT.

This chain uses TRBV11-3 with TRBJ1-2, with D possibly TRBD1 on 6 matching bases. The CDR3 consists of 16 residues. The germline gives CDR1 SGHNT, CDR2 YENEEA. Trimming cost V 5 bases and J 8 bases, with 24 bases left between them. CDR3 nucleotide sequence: TGTGCCAGCAGCCCCCCAGAGGACTTGGGGGCACCCGGCTACACCTTC. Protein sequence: CASSPPEDLGAPGYTF.

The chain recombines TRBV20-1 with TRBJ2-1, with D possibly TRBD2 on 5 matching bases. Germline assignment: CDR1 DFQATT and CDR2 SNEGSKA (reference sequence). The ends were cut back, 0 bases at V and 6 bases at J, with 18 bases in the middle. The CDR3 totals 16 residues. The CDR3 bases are TGCAGTGCTAGAGATTGGCAGAGGGAAAGCCCCAATGAGCAGTTCTTC. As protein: CSARDWQRESPNEQFF.

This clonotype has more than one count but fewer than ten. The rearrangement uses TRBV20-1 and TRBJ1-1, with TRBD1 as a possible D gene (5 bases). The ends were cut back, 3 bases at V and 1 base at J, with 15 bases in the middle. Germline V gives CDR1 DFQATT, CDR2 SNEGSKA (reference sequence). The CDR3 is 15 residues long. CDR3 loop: CSASSPQGPNTEAFF. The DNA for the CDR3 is TGCAGTGCTAGTTCCCCCCAGGGCCCGAACACTGAAGCTTTCTTT.